This TCR beta chain was sequenced in a study of cytomegalovirus exposure and HLA in healthy donors. For the study at large: Of all 370 or so donors who were genotyped, 75% to 90% belonged to the Caucasian-associated ancestry cluster. Study conclusions and caveats: The likely explanation for a cluster of highly shared sequence variants was sequencing artifact. Reportedly, fewer N-insertions than the approximately 700-donor mean appeared in an Asian-associated ancestry cluster in a later analysis.

The PCR had 60 Vbeta and 13 Jbeta primers. Method: immunoSEQ multiplex PCR; TCRdb's copy keeps in-frame clones and lacks some. Of roughly 170,000 clones in the sample, 80% were seen once. Trimming took 4 bases from V and 5 from J, leaving 12 bases between them. This CDR3 region has 13 residues. Per germline, CDR1 SGHDT and CDR2 YYEEEE. As regards this clone: Its antigen is unknown.

The receptor comes from a boy younger than 18 in good health and CMV-seronegative. The sequencing sample was made of PBMCs. The rearrangement uses TRBV5-6 and TRBJ2-5, with D perhaps TRBD2 (6 bases). In DNA, the CDR3 is TGTGCCAGCAGCCGGAGGGGTGGCGAGACCCAGTACTTC. It specifies CASSRRGGETQYF. The full variable domain, in which reference TRBV5-6 and TRBJ2-5 provide the parts outside the CDR3, is DAGVTQSPTHLIKTRGQQVTLRCSPKSGHDTVSWYQQALGQGPQFIFQYYEEEERQRGNFPDRFSGHQFPNYSSELNVNALLLGDSALYLCASSRRGGETQYFGPGTRLLVL.